These 25 T cell receptor beta chains share one sample of origin, sequenced in a study of early T cells in non-severe SARS-CoV-2 infection. TCRdb processed the 5' RACE reads anew with MiXCR; each CDR3 protein has one entry. In the table there are about 30,000 distinct CDR3 sequences, about 6.1% of which are singletons. The sequenced material came from whole blood. The receptors come from an adult who was a healthcare worker with PCR-confirmed SARS-CoV-2 infection or an uninfected control (not recorded which).

This clonotype was counted at least ten times. V usage is TRBV14 and J usage is TRBJ1-1; no firm D call. Between the trimmed V and J ends, which lost 0 bases and 1 base, there was a span of 6 bases. CDR1 SGHDN and CDR2 FVKESK come from the germline V gene. This CDR3 is built from 14 residues. CDR3 residues: CASSQDSGNTEAFF. The DNA for the CDR3 is TGTGCCAGCAGCCAAGATTCCGGGAACACTGAAGCTTTCTTT.

This clonotype was seen many times. The genes are TRBV12-3 or TRBV12-4 and TRBJ2-5; TRBD1 aligns across 7 bases. This CDR3 is 14 amino acids long. V trimming: 5 bases; J trimming: 3 bases; junction bases outside the gene matches: 6. In DNA form, the CDR3 reads TGTGCCAGCAGTAACACCGGGACAGAAGAGACCCAGTACTTC. Residues: CASSNTGTEETQYF.

This clonotype was seen ten or more times. The chain is built from TRBV5-1 and TRBJ2-5, with 13 positions matching TRBD2. This CDR3 region has 18 residues. Germline values: CDR1 SGHRS, CDR2 YFSETQ. Unmatched junction bases numbered 8, after V lost 3 bases and J lost 0 bases. The CDR3 region has the DNA TGCGCCAGCAGCTCCTACGGGACTAGCGGGATGTACCAAGAGACCCAGTACTTC. The encoded protein is CASSSYGTSGMYQETQYF.

The table lists this clonotype with a few counts. The rearrangement joins TRBV19 to TRBJ2-1; D possibly corresponds to TRBD1 (6 bases). CDR1 LNHDA and CDR2 SQIVND come from the germline V gene (reference sequence). The CDR3 is made up of 15 amino acids. V lost 6 bases and J lost 8, with 20 bases in between. CDR3 residues: CASRRRQVPGDEQFF. As DNA, the CDR3 is TGTGCCAGTAGGAGACGACAGGTCCCAGGAGATGAGCAGTTCTTC.

This clonotype was picked up many times. The chain uses TRBV5-1 and TRBJ2-7; 7 positions match TRBD2. Per germline, CDR1 SGHRS and CDR2 YFSETQ. The CDR3 covers 14 residues. After removal of 4 bases from V and 5 bases from J, the junction contained 9 bases not matched to a gene. CDR3 coding DNA: TGCGCCAGCAGCCCCCGGGACTACGGGAACGAGCAGTACTTC. It codes for CASSPRDYGNEQYF.

This clonotype was observed at least ten times. The chain couples TRBV5-5 to TRBJ1-3; the D is unclear. V was cut by 4 bases and J by 0 bases, with 5 bases left in between. The CDR3 runs to 13 residues. Germline values: CDR1 SGHKS, CDR2 YYEKEE (reference sequence). CDR3 DNA sequence: TGTGCCAGCAGCCTCCGCTCTGGAAACACCATATATTTT. This sequence encodes CASSLRSGNTIYF.

This clonotype was observed many times. V usage is TRBV7-9 and J usage is TRBJ2-7; D perhaps matches TRBD2 (5 bases). CDR1 is SEHNR, CDR2 FQNEAQ, per germline (reference sequence). The CDR3 contains 13 residues. The V and J ends lost 1 base and 3 bases respectively, with 7 bases between them. CDR3 sequence reads: CASSLGRDYEQYF. The CDR3 nucleotides are TGTGCCAGCAGCTTAGGACGGGACTACGAGCAGTACTTC.

The table lists this clonotype with a few counts. The V gene is TRBV29-1, the J gene TRBJ2-1; D is possibly TRBD1 or TRBD2 (6 bases each). Trimming stripped 7 bases from V and 12 bases from J, with 16 bases between. Germline V gene data show CDR1 as SQVTM and CDR2 as ANQGSEA. This CDR3 spans 11 amino acids. In nucleotides, the CDR3 is TGCAGCGCAGGGGACACCGGGGGGCAGTTCTTC. Translation gives CSAGDTGGQFF.

The table lists this clonotype with many counts. The V call is TRBV14, the J call TRBJ2-7, with TRBD1 matching over 8 bases. V dropped 4 bases and J dropped 2; count of bases not matched to a gene: 4. This CDR3 spans 14 amino acids. Looked up from germline, CDR1 is SGHDN and CDR2 is FVKESK. The CDR3 sequence is CASSPTGGTYEQYF. CDR3 DNA sequence: TGTGCCAGCAGCCCCACAGGGGGGACCTACGAGCAGTACTTC.

This clonotype was observed at least ten times. The genes are TRBV6-1 and TRBJ2-3; D remains ambiguous. CDR3 size: 16 residues. The ends were cut back, 4 bases at V and 1 base at J, with 15 bases in the middle. Germline assignment: CDR1 MNHNS and CDR2 SASEGT. The CDR3, as DNA: TGTGCCAGCAGTGCCCTAGAATATCCTCGCACAGATACGCAGTATTTT. Translated, it gives CASSALEYPRTDTQYF.

This clonotype was recorded many times. The rearrangement links TRBV12-3 or TRBV12-4 to TRBJ2-2, with 10 bases lining up with TRBD2. Trimming at V came to 5 bases and at J to 2 bases, leaving 11 bases not matched to a gene. This CDR3 comprises 18 residues. CDR3 loop: CASSPSAIAGGNTGELFF. For the CDR3, the DNA is TGTGCCAGCAGTCCCTCCGCAATAGCGGGGGGCAACACCGGGGAGCTGTTTTTT.

The sample holds many counts of this clonotype. The rearrangement uses TRBV14 and TRBJ1-4; 7 bases match TRBD1. The germline CDR1 and CDR2 sequences are SGHDN and FVKESK. J was trimmed by 3 bases and V by 4 bases; bases with no gene match: 5. The CDR3 contains 15 residues. CDR3 amino acids: CASSPDRSSNEKLFF. As DNA, the CDR3 is TGTGCCAGCAGCCCGGACAGGTCCTCTAATGAAAAACTGTTTTTT.

In its sample, this clonotype was seen many times. The gene calls are TRBV11-3 and TRBJ1-1, with D possibly being TRBD1 (5 bases). Germline V gene data show CDR1 as SGHNT and CDR2 as YENEEA. Trimming took 1 base from V and 3 from J, leaving 9 bases between them. There are 14 residues in the CDR3. CDR3 region: CASSLVAGHTEAFF. The CDR3, as DNA: TGTGCCAGCAGCTTAGTAGCAGGGCACACTGAAGCTTTCTTT.

V and J are TRBV24-1 and TRBJ2-3; 9 positions match TRBD2. With V trimmed by 0 bases and J by 5 bases, 8 bases remained unmatched. The V gene's germline CDR1 is KGHDR and CDR2 SFDVKD. CDR3 size: 17 residues. CDR3 sequence: CATSDLASGVTRDTQYF. In DNA form, the CDR3 reads TGTGCCACCAGTGATTTGGCTAGCGGGGTCACGAGAGATACGCAGTATTTT.

This clonotype was observed at least ten times. The rearrangement links TRBV19 to TRBJ2-7; D is possibly TRBD2 (5 bases). The CDR3 is made up of 15 amino acids. The V and J ends lost 6 bases and 7 bases respectively, with 22 bases between them. The germline CDR1 and CDR2 sequences are LNHDA and SQIVND (reference sequence). DNA of the CDR3: TGTGCCAGTAGGGGCTACCTAGGTCCGGGGAATGAGCAGTACTTC. It encodes CASRGYLGPGNEQYF. Supplemented by reference TRBV19 and TRBJ2-7, the full variable domain reads DGGITQSPKYLFRKEGQNVTLSCEQNLNHDAMYWYRQDPGQGLRLIYYSQIVNDFQKGDIAEGYSVSREKKESFPLTVTSAQKNPTAFYLCASRGYLGPGNEQYFGPGTRLTVT.

This clonotype showed up many times. The chain is built from TRBV10-3 and TRBJ2-5; 7 bases map to TRBD2. Germline CDR1 reads ENHRY; CDR2 reads SYGVKD. The J segment lost 7 bases and the V segment lost 6 bases, leaving 8 bases of the junction unmatched. The length of the CDR3 is 13 residues. The CDR3 coding sequence is TGTGCCATCAGCCATGGCCCGGGGGGGACCCAGTACTTC. The encoded protein is CAISHGPGGTQYF.

The sample holds many counts of this clonotype. The chain recombines TRBV7-9 with TRBJ1-5; 7 nucleotides align to TRBD1. After removal of 5 bases from V and 3 bases from J, the junction contained 7 bases not matched to a gene. This CDR3 has 15 residues. Looked up from germline, CDR1 is SEHNR and CDR2 is FQNEAQ (reference sequence). The CDR3 sequence: CASSGTGAYNQPQHF. CDR3 coding DNA: TGTGCCAGCAGCGGAACAGGGGCTTACAATCAGCCCCAGCATTTT. Supplemented by reference TRBV7-9 and TRBJ1-5, the full variable domain reads DTGVSQNPRHKITKRGQNVTFRCDPISEHNRLYWYRQTLGQGPEFLTYFQNEAQLEKSRLLSDRFSAERPKGSFSTLEIQRTEQGDSAMYLCASSGTGAYNQPQHFGDGTRLSIL.

The chain has TRBV27 and TRBJ1-4; D remains unclear. The CDR3 runs to 14 residues. Germline V gene sequence: CDR1 MNHEY, CDR2 SMNVEV (reference sequence). V dropped 5 bases and J dropped 7 bases, with 14 bases sitting between them. CDR3 amino acids: CASSRTRGGEKLFF. As DNA, the CDR3 is TGTGCCAGCAGTCGAACGAGAGGTGGTGAAAAACTGTTTTTT.

This clonotype was observed many times. V gene TRBV10-3 combines with J gene TRBJ1-6; a possible D gene is TRBD1 (5 bases). Germline lookup yields CDR1 ENHRY and CDR2 SYGVKD. The CDR3 length is 13 residues. V was clipped by 10 bases and J by 7 bases, with 14 bases between them. The CDR3 region is CATVQGLNSPLHF. CDR3 coding DNA: TGTGCCACAGTGCAGGGCCTAAATTCACCCCTCCACTTT.

This clonotype was picked up many times. The chain links TRBV3-1 to TRBJ2-6; D may be TRBD1 (5 bases). Between the trimmed V and J ends, which lost 4 bases and 6 bases, there was a span of 16 bases. The CDR3 is 16 amino acids. Germline V gene lookup returns CDR1 LGHDT and CDR2 YNNKEL (reference sequence). The CDR3 reads CASSLTDNHMANVLTF. The CDR3 bases are TGTGCCAGCAGCCTGACGGACAACCACATGGCCAACGTCCTGACTTTC.

This clonotype occurred many times. This sequence joins TRBV6-6 and TRBJ1-2, with a possible D match to TRBD1 (6 bases). Trimming pared 7 bases from V and 2 bases from J, leaving 11 bases between. Germline CDR1 is MNHNY and CDR2 is SVGAGI (reference sequence). CDR3 length: 13 residues. DNA for the CDR3: TGTGCCAGCACGTCAGGGGTGAACTATGGCTACACCTTC. Amino acids: CASTSGVNYGYTF.

In this sample, this clonotype turned up many times. The rearrangement uses TRBV4-1 and TRBJ2-5; D is ambiguous. Germline V gene lookup returns CDR1 MGHRA and CDR2 YSYEKL. The CDR3 extends over 14 amino acids. The V end lost 2 bases, the J end lost 1 base, and 8 bases lay between the germline ends. The DNA for the CDR3 is TGCGCCAGCAGCCAACAGGAGATCCAAGAGACCCAGTACTTC. Protein product: CASSQQEIQETQYF.

This clonotype was found many times. The chain links TRBV29-1 to TRBJ2-7; D is possibly TRBD1 or TRBD2 (5 bases each). The V and J ends lost 4 bases and 3 bases respectively, with 13 bases between them. The CDR3 has 13 amino acids. CDR1 is SQVTM, CDR2 ANQGSEA, per germline. The CDR3 loop is CSVGRDGDYEQYF. CDR3 DNA: TGCAGCGTTGGCCGGGACGGTGACTACGAGCAGTACTTC.

This clonotype came up a few times. V usage is TRBV6-1 and J usage is TRBJ2-5, with D perhaps TRBD2 (5 bases). The CDR3 has 13 residues. V dropped 7 bases and J dropped 4 bases, with 13 bases sitting between them. The germline V gene has CDR1 MNHNS and CDR2 SASEGT. The CDR3 nucleotides are TGTGCCAGCATTCGAGGGCTGGGAGAGACCCAGTACTTC. Translated, it gives CASIRGLGETQYF.

This clonotype was observed at least ten times. The gene calls are TRBV10-3 and TRBJ2-3; D is undetermined. The CDR3 runs to 14 residues. The germline V gene encodes CDR1 ENHRY and CDR2 SYGVKD. V lost 0 bases, J lost 5 bases, and 9 bases lay in between. CDR3 DNA sequence: TGTGCCATCAGTGAGTCCCGAACTAAAGATACGCAGTATTTT. As protein: CAISESRTKDTQYF.